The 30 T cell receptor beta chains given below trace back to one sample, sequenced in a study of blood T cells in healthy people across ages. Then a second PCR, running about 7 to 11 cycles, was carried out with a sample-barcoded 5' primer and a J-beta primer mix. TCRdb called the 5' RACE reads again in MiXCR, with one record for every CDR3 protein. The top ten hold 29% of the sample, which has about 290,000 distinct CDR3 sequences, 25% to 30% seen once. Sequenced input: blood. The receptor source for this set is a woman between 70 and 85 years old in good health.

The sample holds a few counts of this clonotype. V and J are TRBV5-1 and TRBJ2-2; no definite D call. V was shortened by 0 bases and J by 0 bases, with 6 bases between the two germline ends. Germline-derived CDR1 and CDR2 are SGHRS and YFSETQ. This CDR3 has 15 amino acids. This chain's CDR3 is CASSLAVTNTGELFF. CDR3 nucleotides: TGCGCCAGCAGCTTGGCGGTCACGAACACCGGGGAGCTGTTTTTT. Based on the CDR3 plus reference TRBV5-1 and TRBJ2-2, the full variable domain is KAGVTQTPRYLIKTRGQQVTLSCSPISGHRSVSWYQQTPGQGLQFLFEYFSETQRNKGNFPGRFSGRQFSNSRSEMNVSTLELGDSALYLCASSLAVTNTGELFFGEGSRLTVL.

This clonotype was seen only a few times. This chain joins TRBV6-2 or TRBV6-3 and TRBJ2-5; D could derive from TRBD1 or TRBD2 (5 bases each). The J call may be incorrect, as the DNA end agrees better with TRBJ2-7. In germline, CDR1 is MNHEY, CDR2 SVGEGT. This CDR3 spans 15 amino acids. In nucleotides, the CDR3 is TGTGCCAGCAGTGTACTGGGACGGACTTCCTACGAGCAGTACTTC. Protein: CASSVLGRTSYEQYF.

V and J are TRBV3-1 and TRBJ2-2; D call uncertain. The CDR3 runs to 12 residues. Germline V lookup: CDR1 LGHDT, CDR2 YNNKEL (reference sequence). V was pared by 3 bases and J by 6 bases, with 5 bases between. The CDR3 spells CASSQASGELFF. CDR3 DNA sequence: TGTGCCAGCAGCCAGGCCTCCGGGGAGCTGTTTTTT.

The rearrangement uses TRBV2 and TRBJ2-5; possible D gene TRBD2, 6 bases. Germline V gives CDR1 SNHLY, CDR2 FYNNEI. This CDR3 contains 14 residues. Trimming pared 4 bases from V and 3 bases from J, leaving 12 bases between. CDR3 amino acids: CASSGGGAKETQYF. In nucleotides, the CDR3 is TGTGCCAGCAGTGGCGGCGGGGCTAAAGAGACCCAGTACTTC.

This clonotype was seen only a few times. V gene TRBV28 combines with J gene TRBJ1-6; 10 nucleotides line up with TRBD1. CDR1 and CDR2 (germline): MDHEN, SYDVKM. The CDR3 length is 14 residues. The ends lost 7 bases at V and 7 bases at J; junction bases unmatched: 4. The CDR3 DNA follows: TGTGCCAGCAAGGAGGGACAGGGGAATTCACCCCTCCACTTT. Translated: CASKEGQGNSPLHF.

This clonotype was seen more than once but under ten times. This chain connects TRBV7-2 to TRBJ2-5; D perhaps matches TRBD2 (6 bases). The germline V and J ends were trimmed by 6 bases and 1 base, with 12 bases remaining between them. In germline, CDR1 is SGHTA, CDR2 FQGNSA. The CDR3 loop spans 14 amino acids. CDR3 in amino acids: CASRGTLTQETQYF. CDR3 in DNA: TGTGCCAGCAGGGGGACTCTCACCCAAGAGACCCAGTACTTC.

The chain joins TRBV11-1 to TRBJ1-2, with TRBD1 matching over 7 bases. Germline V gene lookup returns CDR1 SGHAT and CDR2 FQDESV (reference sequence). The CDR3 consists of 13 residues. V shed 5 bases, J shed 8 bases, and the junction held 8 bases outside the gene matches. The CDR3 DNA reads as TGTGCCAGCAGCCGGGACAGACAGGGCGGCTACACCTTC. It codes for CASSRDRQGGYTF.

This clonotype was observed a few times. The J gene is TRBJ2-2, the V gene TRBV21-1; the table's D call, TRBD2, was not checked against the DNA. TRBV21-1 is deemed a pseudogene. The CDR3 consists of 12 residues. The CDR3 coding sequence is TGTGCCAGCAGCAAACAGGGCCGGGAGCTGTTTTTT. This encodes CASSKQGRELFF.

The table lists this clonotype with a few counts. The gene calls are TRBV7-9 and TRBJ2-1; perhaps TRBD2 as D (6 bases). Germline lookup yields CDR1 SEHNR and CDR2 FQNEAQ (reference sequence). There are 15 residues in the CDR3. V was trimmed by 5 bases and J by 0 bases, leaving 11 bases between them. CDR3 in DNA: TGTGCCAGCAGCCCTCACGGGAGCTCCTACAATGAGCAGTTCTTC. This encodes CASSPHGSSYNEQFF.

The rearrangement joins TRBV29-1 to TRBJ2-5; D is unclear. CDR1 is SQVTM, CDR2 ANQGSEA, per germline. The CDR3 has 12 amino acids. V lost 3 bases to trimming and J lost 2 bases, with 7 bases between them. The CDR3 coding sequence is TGCAGCGTTGATCGCTCACAAGAGACCCAGTACTTC. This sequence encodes CSVDRSQETQYF.

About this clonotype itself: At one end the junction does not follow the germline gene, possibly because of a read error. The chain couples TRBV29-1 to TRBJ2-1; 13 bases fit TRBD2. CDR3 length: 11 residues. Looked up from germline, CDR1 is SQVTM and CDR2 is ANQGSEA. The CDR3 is CSVETSGRRYF. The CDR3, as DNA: TGCAGCGTTGAGACTAGCGGGAGGCGGTACTTC.

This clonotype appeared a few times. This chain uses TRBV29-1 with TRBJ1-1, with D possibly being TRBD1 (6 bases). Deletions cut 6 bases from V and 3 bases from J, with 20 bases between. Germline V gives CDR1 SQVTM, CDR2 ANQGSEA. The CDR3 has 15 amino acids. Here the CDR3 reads CSVERQRGMDTEAFF. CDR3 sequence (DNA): TGCAGCGTCGAGCGACAGAGGGGGATGGACACTGAAGCTTTCTTT.

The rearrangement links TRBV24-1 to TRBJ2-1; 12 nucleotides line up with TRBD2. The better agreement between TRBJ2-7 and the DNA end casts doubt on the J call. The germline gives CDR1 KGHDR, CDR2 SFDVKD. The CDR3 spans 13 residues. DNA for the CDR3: TGTGCCACCAGTGGGACTAGCGGGAACGAGCAGTACTTC. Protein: CATSGTSGNEQYF.

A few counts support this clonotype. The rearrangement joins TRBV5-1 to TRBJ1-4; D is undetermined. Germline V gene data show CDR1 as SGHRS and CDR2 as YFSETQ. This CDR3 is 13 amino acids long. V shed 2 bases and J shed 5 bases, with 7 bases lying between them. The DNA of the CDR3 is TGCGCCAGCAGCTTCTCGGGAAATGAAAAACTGTTTTTT. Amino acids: CASSFSGNEKLFF.

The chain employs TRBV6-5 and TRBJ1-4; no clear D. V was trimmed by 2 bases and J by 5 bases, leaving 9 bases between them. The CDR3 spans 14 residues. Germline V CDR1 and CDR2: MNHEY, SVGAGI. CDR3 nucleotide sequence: TGTGCCAGCAGTTACCGCAGCTTAAATGAAAAACTGTTTTTT. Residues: CASSYRSLNEKLFF.

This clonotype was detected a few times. CDR3 amino acids: CASSLGTGVSAGANVLTF. The CDR3 nucleotides are TGTGCCAGCAGTTTGGGGACAGGGGTTTCCGCTGGGGCCAACGTCCTGACTTTC. V and J are TRBV12-3 or TRBV12-4 and TRBJ2-6; 10 nucleotides line up with TRBD1. The CDR3 length is 18 residues. Trimming cost V 3 bases and J 2 bases; bases outside gene matches: 7.

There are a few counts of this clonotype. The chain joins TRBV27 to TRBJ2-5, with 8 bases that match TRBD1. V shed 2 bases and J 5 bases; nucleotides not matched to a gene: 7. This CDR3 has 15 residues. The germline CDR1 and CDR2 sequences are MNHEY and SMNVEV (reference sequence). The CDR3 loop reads CASSLSGTGRETQYF. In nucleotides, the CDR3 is TGTGCCAGCAGTTTAAGTGGGACAGGCAGGGAGACCCAGTACTTC.

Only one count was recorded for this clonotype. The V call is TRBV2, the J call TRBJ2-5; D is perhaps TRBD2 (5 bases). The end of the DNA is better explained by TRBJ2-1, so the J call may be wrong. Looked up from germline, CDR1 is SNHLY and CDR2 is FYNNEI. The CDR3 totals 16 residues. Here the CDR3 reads CASRVEGGGSYNEQFF. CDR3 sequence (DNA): TGTGCCAGCAGGGTTGAGGGCGGAGGATCCTACAATGAGCAGTTCTTC.

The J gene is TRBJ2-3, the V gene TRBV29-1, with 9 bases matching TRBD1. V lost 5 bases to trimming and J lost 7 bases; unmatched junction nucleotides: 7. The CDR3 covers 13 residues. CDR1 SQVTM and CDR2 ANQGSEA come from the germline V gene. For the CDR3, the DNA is TGCAGCGTTCTAGGGACAGGGTCATATACGCAGTATTTT. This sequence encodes CSVLGTGSYTQYF.

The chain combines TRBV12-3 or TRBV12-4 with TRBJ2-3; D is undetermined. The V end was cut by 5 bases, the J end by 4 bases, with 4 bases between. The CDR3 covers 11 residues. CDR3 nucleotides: TGTGCCAGCAGTGGCGCAGATACGCAGTATTTT. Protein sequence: CASSGADTQYF.

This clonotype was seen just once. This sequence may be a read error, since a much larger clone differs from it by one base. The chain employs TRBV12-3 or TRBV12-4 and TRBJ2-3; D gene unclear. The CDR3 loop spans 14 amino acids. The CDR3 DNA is TGTGCCAGCAGTTTAGGAGGCGGCACAGATGCGCAGTATTTT. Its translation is CASSLGGGTDAQYF.

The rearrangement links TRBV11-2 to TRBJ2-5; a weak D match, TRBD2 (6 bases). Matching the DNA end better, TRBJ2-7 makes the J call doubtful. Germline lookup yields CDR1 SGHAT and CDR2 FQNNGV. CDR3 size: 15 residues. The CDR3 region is CASSAGTRVSYEQYF. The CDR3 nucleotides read TGTGCCAGCAGCGCTGGGACTCGAGTATCCTACGAGCAGTACTTC.

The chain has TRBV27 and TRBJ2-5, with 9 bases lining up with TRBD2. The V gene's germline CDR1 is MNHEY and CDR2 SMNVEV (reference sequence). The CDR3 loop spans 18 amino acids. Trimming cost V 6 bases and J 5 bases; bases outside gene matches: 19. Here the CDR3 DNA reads TGTGCCAGCAGCCTGAGTAGCGGGAGTCAGGTGAAGGGGGAGACCCAGTACTTC. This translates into CASSLSSGSQVKGETQYF.

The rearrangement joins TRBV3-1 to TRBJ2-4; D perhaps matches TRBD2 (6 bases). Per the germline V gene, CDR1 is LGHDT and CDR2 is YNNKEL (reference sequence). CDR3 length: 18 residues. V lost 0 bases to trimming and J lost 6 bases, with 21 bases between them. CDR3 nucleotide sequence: TGTGCCAGCAGCCAAGATCAGGTCCTGGGGAGGACCGGAAACATTCAGTACTTC. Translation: CASSQDQVLGRTGNIQYF.

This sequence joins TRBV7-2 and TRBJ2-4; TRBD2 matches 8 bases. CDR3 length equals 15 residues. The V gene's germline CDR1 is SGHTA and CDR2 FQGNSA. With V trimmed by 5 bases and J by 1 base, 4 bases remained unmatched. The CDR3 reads CASSMTSVAKNIQYF. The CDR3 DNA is TGTGCCAGCAGCATGACTAGCGTTGCCAAAAACATTCAGTACTTC.

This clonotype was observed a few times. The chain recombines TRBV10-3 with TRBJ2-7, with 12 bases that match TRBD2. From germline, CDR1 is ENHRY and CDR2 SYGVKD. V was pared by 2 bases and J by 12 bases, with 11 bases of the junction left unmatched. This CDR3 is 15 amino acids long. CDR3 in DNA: TGTGCCATCAGTGAGCCGACTAGCGGGAGACGCGGATGGTACTTC. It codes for CAISEPTSGRRGWYF.

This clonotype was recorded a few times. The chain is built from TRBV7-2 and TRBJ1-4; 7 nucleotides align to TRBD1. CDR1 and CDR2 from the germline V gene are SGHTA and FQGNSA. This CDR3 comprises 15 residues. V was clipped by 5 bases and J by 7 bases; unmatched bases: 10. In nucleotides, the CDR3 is TGTGCCAGCAGCCCAAGACAGGGAGTTAGTGAAAAACTGTTTTTT. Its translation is CASSPRQGVSEKLFF.

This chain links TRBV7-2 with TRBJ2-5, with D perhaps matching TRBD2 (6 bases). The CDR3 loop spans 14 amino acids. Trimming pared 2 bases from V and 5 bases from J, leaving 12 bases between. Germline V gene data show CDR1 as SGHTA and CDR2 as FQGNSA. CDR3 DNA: TGTGCCAGCAGCTTAAATGGCGGGAAGGAGACCCAGTACTTC. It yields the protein CASSLNGGKETQYF.

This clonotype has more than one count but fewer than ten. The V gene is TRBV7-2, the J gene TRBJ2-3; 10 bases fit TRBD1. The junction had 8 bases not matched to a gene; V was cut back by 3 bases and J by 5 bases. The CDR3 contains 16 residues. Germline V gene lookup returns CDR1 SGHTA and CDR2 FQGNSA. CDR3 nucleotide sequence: TGTGCCAGCAGCTTGAGTTGGACAGGGGGAGGAGATACGCAGTATTTT. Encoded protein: CASSLSWTGGGDTQYF.

The CDR3 region has the DNA TGCAGTGCTAGAGATCTACAGGGGGCGATAAATGGCTACACCTTC. Translation: CSARDLQGAINGYTF. The rearrangement uses TRBV20-1 and TRBJ1-2; 9 nucleotides align to TRBD1. V lost 0 bases and J lost 6; bases outside the gene matches: 8. This CDR3 is 15 amino acids long. Germline values: CDR1 DFQATT, CDR2 SNEGSKA (reference sequence).